The present T cell receptor (beta chain) was sequenced within a study of T-cell reconstitution after alpha-beta-depleted transplantation in children. Points on this clonotype: Its antigen is currently unknown.

Molecular barcoding with unique molecular identifiers was used for the TCRbeta library. TCRdb reanalysed the PCR reads using MiXCR and keeps one entry per CDR3 protein. Among a few hundred thousand distinct CDR3 sequences listed, 20% to 30% were seen once. The CDR3 spans 18 residues. V lost 3 bases, J lost 2 bases, and 12 bases stayed unmatched. Per the germline V gene, CDR1 is KGHDR and CDR2 is SFDVKD. The study, taken as a whole, reports: From surviving recipient T cells and thymic progenitors came the high day-60 TCRbeta diversity observed in some patients. As was reported, about two months after transplant, alpha-beta T cells came from several hundred expanded graft clones. Counts and diversity of T cells one year after transplant came mostly from newly produced T cells.

The chain carries TRBV24-1 and TRBJ2-3, with 8 bases that match TRBD1. This clonotype was sampled from a female patient aged 2-15 years who had a stem cell transplant for congenital amegakaryocytic thrombocytopenia, so the T cells may come from the graft donor. The material was PBMCs, mostly from graft donor cells, obtained 360 days after TCRalphabeta/CD19-depleted stem cell transplant. The CDR3 sequence is CATSDRASGTGYTDTQYF. CDR3 DNA: TGTGCCACCAGTGATCGAGCCTCCGGGACAGGATACACAGATACGCAGTATTTT.